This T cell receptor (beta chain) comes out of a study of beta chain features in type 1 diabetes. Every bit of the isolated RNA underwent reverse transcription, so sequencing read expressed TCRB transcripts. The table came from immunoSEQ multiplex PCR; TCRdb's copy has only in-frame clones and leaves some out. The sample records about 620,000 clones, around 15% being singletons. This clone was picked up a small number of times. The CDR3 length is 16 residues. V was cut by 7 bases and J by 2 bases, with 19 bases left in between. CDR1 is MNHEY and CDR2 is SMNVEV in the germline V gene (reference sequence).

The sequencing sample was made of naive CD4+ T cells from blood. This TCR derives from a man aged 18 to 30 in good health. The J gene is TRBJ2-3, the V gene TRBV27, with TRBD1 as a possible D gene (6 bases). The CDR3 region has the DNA TGTGCCAGCATCTCCCTAGGACAGTTTCTCACAGATACGCAGTATTTT. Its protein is CASISLGQFLTDTQYF.